This T cell receptor beta chain came from a study of blood T cell repertoires in COVID-19. Germline lookup yields CDR1 LGHDT and CDR2 YNNKEL (reference sequence). V gave up 3 bases and J gave up 5 bases, with 14 bases separating them. There are 15 residues in the CDR3. Per the study methods: Reference gene primer amplification gave nucleated cell count estimates. Data came from immunoSEQ multiplex PCR; TCRdb stores just in-frame clones and leaves some out. V and J calls plus clone size are reproduced from that table; the DNA served to infer D and trimming. This sample carries around 130,000 clones, approximately 90% of them seen once, and the ten largest clones take 25% to 35%.

The receptor comes from a man aged 65 to 79 with active or convalescent COVID-19. Source material: peripheral blood. The V call is TRBV3-1 (or the pseudogene TRBV3-2), the J call TRBJ2-4; tentatively, D is TRBD2 (6 bases). The CDR3 DNA reads TGTGCCAGCAGCCAGACTAGGACGGCCGAAAACATTCAGTACTTC. It is translated as CASSQTRTAENIQYF.